This record looks at one TCR beta chain sequence and its context. Its target is unknown. The data belong to a study of radiation and T cells in renal cell carcinoma. The study's findings and limits: Top tumor clonotypes rose in blood 2 weeks post-radiation, then contracted. Baseline intratumoral clonotype presence is unknown without pretreatment biopsies. Compared with controls, irradiated tumors showed greater TCR clonality.

Measured with immunoSEQ multiplex PCR; TCRdb has only the in-frame clones, and not every one. Of 15,000 to 20,000 clones listed, over 45% are singletons. The V gene's germline CDR1 is SNHLY and CDR2 FYNNEI. V shed 4 bases and J 7 bases; nucleotides not matched to a gene: 15. The CDR3 covers 17 residues. Sample treatment: 15 Gy SBRT to primary tumor, nephrectomy 4 weeks later. The material was tumor tissue, obtained from a patient whose treatment included radiotherapy and nephrectomy. This clonotype was sampled from a man aged 45 to 65 with renal cell carcinoma. The gene calls are TRBV2 and TRBJ2-1; TRBD2 aligns across 8 bases. As DNA, the CDR3 is TGTGCCAGCAGTGCCTTGGGGGCCGACAGCGGGAGTAATGAGCAGTTCTTC. Protein: CASSALGADSGSNEQFF.